The TCR beta chain described here comes from a study of blood T cell repertoires in COVID-19. Study summary: Samples of COVID-19 (acute and convalescent) were obtained from the United States, Italy and Spain.

Followed longitudinally, the Seattle patients had been enrolled during active infection. The data were produced by immunoSEQ multiplex PCR, yet TCRdb's version contains in-frame clones alone and is incomplete. The repertoire consists of about 220,000 clones, with 70% to 90% occurring once and the leading ten covering about 2.5%. This CDR3 has 14 residues. The ends lost 4 bases at V and 3 bases at J; junction bases unmatched: 2. Per the germline V gene, CDR1 is KGHSH and CDR2 is LQKENI. The origin of this receptor is a woman aged 65 to 85 with COVID-19, enrolled during active disease. Sequenced input: peripheral blood. The chain carries TRBV18 and TRBJ2-2; the match to TRBD1 covers 7 bases. CDR3 sequence reads: CASSLTGDTGELFF. DNA for the CDR3: TGTGCCAGCTCACTCACAGGGGACACCGGGGAGCTGTTTTTT. The full variable domain, with the rest looked up from reference TRBV18 and TRBJ2-2, is NAGVMQNPRHLVRRRGQEARLRCSPMKGHSHVYWYRQLPEEGLKFMVYLQKENIIDESGMPKERFSAEFPKEGPSILRIQQVVRGDSAAYFCASSLTGDTGELFFGEGSRLTVL.